The next 6 T cell receptor beta chains were all read from a single sample in a study of T cell clones after liver transplantation. The data were produced by immunoSEQ multiplex PCR, yet TCRdb's version contains in-frame clones alone and is incomplete. The repertoire holds around 18,000 clones, with roughly nine tenths as singletons. Sequencing was performed on CD8+ T cells from blood, taken approximately 3.5 years after liver transplant. These receptors were collected from a human patient who received a liver transplant. Some T cells may have originated in the graft donor.

V is TRBV30 and J is TRBJ2-3; a weak D match, TRBD1 (5 bases). Trimming took 4 bases from V and 0 from J, leaving 14 bases between them. Germline assignment: CDR1 GTSNPN and CDR2 SVGIG (reference sequence). The CDR3 extends over 15 amino acids. The CDR3 region is CAWMGLAPSTDTQYF. CDR3 in DNA: TGTGCCTGGATGGGGCTTGCCCCTAGCACAGATACGCAGTATTTT. The full variable domain, completed using reference TRBV30 and TRBJ2-3, is SQTIHQWPATLVQPVGSPLSLECTVEGTSNPNLYWYRQAAGRGLQLLFYSVGIGQISSEVPQNLSASRPQDRQFILSSKKLLLSDSGFYLCAWMGLAPSTDTQYFGPGTRLTVL.

The V and J genes are TRBV7-9 and TRBJ1-2; D unresolved. Trimming pared 1 base from V and 5 bases from J, leaving 8 bases between. The CDR3 length is 13 residues. Germline V gives CDR1 SEHNR, CDR2 FQNEAQ (reference sequence). The CDR3 DNA reads TGTGCCAGCAGCTTAGGAGCAGATTATGGCTACACCTTC. Protein: CASSLGADYGYTF.

The V call is TRBV5-4, the J call TRBJ2-7; 7 bases fit TRBD2. Germline V CDR1 and CDR2: SGHNT, YYREEE (reference sequence). Unmatched junction bases numbered 1, after V lost 1 base and J lost 3 bases. The CDR3 totals 13 residues. The CDR3 bases are TGTGCCAGCAGCTTGCGGGGGGACTACGAGCAGTACTTC. This gives the protein CASSLRGDYEQYF. Full variable domain (missing parts from reference TRBV5-4 and TRBJ2-7): ETGVTQSPTHLIKTRGQQVTLRCSSQSGHNTVSWYQQALGQGPQFIFQYYREEENGRGNFPPRFSGLQFPNYSSELNVNALELDDSALYLCASSLRGDYEQYFGPGTRLTVT.

V and J are TRBV11-2 and TRBJ2-1; 7 nucleotides agree with TRBD2. CDR3 length: 16 residues. The germline V gene has CDR1 SGHAT and CDR2 FQNNGV. Trimming took 4 bases from V and 3 from J; bases not matched to a gene: 9. This CDR3 reads CASSSVGRADYNEQFF. The CDR3 DNA reads TGTGCCAGCAGCTCCGTGGGGAGGGCGGACTACAATGAGCAGTTCTTC.

The chain links TRBV9 to TRBJ2-1, with a tentative D call TRBD1 (8 bases). This CDR3 contains 15 residues. The V and J ends lost 3 bases and 4 bases respectively, with 14 bases between them. CDR1 is SGDLS, CDR2 YYNGEE, per germline. The CDR3: CASSAGGTGYNEQFF. The CDR3 coding sequence is TGTGCCAGCAGCGCCGGGGGGACAGGTTACAATGAGCAGTTCTTC.

The table lists this clone with a few counts. The chain's CDR3 is CASSLAGREKLFF. As DNA, the CDR3 is TGTGCCAGCAGCTTAGCAGGTCGGGAAAAACTGTTTTTT. The J gene is TRBJ1-4, the V gene TRBV7-9; D is uncertain. The CDR3 sequence is 13 residues long. V was trimmed by 0 bases and J by 8 bases, leaving 7 bases between them. From germline, CDR1 is SEHNR and CDR2 FQNEAQ (reference sequence). Together with reference TRBV7-9 and TRBJ1-4, the CDR3 gives the full variable domain: DTGVSQNPRHKITKRGQNVTFRCDPISEHNRLYWYRQTLGQGPEFLTYFQNEAQLEKSRLLSDRFSAERPKGSFSTLEIQRTEQGDSAMYLCASSLAGREKLFFGSGTQLSVL.